This T cell receptor beta chain came from a study of a mutant IDH1 vaccine in newly diagnosed glioma. About the study: Vaccines were begun 4-6 weeks after radiotherapy alone, or with temozolomide cycles. Every participant had undergone radiotherapy, temozolomide, or both before, and most underwent both. The treated population exhibited a male proportion of roughly 62%, a female proportion of roughly 38%, and a mean age of roughly 41 years. Study-wide results and limits: Pseudoprogression appeared independent of alterations in top peripheral clonotypes.

Produced via immunoSEQ multiplex PCR; TCRdb's table is partial and in-frame only. The sample carries approximately 79,000 clones, 75% to 90% recorded once. Points on this clone: The antigen is unknown.

The time point is: week 23, last vaccination. What each vaccine dose contained was 300 ug of mutant IDH1 20-mer peptide, accompanied by topical imiquimod. Germline CDR1 reads SQVTM; CDR2 reads ANQGSEA. The CDR3 length is 13 residues. J gave up 6 bases and V 6 bases, and 9 bases lay outside the gene matches. The TCR originated in a woman in her fifties or sixties with glioma. The chain employs TRBV29-1 and TRBJ1-2, with TRBD1 matching 8 bases. Sequences were derived from PBMCs, sampled from a glioma patient whose treatment included an IDH1 peptide vaccine. The CDR3 protein is CSVTKATGDGYTF. The CDR3 DNA is TGCAGCGTCACAAAGGCGACAGGGGATGGCTACACCTTC.